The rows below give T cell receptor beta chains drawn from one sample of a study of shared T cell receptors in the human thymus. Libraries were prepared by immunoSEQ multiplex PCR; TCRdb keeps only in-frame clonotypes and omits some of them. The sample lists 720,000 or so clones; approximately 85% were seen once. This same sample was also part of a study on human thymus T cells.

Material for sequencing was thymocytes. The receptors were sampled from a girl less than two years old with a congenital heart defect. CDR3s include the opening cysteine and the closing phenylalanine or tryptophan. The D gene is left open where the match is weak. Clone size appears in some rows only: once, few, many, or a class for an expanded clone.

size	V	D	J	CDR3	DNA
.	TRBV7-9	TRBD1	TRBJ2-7	CASSPGTAYRYEQYF	TGTGCCAGCAGCCCTGGGACAGCTTACCGCTACGAGCAGTACTTC
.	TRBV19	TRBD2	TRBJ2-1	CASSTAGGYNEQFF	TGTGCCAGTAGTACGGCGGGGGGCTACAATGAGCAGTTCTTC
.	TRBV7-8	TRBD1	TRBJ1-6	CASSSDQGDSPLHF	TGTGCCAGCAGCTCCGACCAGGGGGACTCACCCCTCCACTTT
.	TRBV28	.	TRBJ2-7	CASRCRGAKATYEQYF	TGTGCCAGCAGGTGCCGGGGGGCCAAAGCTACCTACGAGCAGTACTTC
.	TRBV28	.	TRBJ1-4	CASKSGGSATNEKLFF	TGTGCCAGCAAAAGCGGTGGGAGTGCAACTAATGAAAAACTGTTTTTT
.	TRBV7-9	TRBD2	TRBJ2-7	CASSLTSGALRSYEQYF	TGTGCCAGCAGCTTAACTAGCGGGGCCCTTAGATCCTACGAGCAGTACTTC
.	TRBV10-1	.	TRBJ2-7	CASSEQKQPSSYEQYF	TGCGCCAGCAGTGAGCAGAAACAGCCCTCCTCCTACGAGCAGTACTTC
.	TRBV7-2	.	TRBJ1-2	CASSSCEVGAYGYTF	TGTGCCAGCAGCTCGTGTGAGGTGGGGGCCTATGGCTACACCTTC
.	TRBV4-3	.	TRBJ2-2	CASSQGGGRRTGELFF	TGCGCCAGCAGCCAAGGGGGGGGGCGAAGAACCGGGGAGCTGTTTTTT
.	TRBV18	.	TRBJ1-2	CASSPAGNGYTF	TGTGCCAGCTCACCAGCAGGAAATGGCTACACCTTC
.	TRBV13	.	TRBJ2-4	CASSLRYIQYF	TGTGCCAGCAGCTTGCGTTACATTCAGTACTTC
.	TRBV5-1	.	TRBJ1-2	CASSLEEEYGYTF	TGCGCCAGCAGCTTGGAGGAGGAGTATGGCTACACCTTC
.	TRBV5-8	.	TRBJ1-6	CASSLDRVASPLHF	TGTGCCAGCAGCTTGGACAGGGTGGCTTCACCCCTCCACTTT
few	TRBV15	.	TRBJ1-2	CATGDTGLGGYTF	TGTGCCACCGGCGACACAGGGCTCGGTGGCTACACCTTC
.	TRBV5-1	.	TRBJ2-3	CASSYPVSSDTQYF	TGCGCCAGCAGCTATCCCGTTAGCTCAGATACGCAGTATTTT
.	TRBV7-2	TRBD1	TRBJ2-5	CASSPYPDREETQYF	TGTGCCAGCAGCCCCTACCCAGACAGGGAAGAGACCCAGTACTTC
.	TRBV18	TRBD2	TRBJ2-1	CASSPRTSGRSYNEQFF	TGTGCCAGCTCACCGCGAACTAGCGGGCGATCCTACAATGAGCAGTTCTTC
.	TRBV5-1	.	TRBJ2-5	CASSFYREPPQETQYF	TGCGCCAGCAGCTTCTACAGGGAGCCTCCACAAGAGACCCAGTACTTC
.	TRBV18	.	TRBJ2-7	CASSQQGPNVGQYF	TGTGCCAGCTCACAACAGGGTCCTAATGTAGGGCAGTACTTC
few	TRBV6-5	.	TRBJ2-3	CASTRGGSGTDTQYF	TGTGCCAGCACCCGCGGAGGGTCGGGCACAGATACGCAGTATTTT
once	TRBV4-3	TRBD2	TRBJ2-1	CASSQTGTSGGVFSVGEQFF	TGCGCCAGCAGCCAGACAGGGACTAGCGGGGGGGTTTTCTCCGTCGGTGAGCAGTTCTTC
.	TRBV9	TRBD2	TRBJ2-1	CASSQLAGGPWELNNEQFF	TGTGCCAGCAGCCAACTAGCGGGGGGACCTTGGGAACTCAACAATGAGCAGTTCTTC
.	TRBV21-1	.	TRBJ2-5	CASSNLRTGGETQYF	TGTGCCAGCAGCAATCTCCGGACAGGGGGAGAGACCCAGTACTTC
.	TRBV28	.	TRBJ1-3	CASSLQEIGNTIYF	TGTGCCAGCAGCCTACAGGAAATCGGGAACACCATATATTTT
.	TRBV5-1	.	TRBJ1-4	CASTPRDEKLFF	TGCGCCAGCACCCCCAGGGATGAAAAACTGTTTTTT
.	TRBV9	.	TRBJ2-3	CASSTSLGGSITDTQYF	TGTGCCAGCAGCACTTCCCTCGGCGGTAGCATCACAGATACGCAGTATTTT
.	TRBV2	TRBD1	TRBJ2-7	CASSKGQGHSYEQYF	TGTGCCAGCAGCAAGGGACAGGGCCATTCCTACGAGCAGTACTTC
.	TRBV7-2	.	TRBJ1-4	CASSSPMRATNEKLFF	TGTGCCAGCAGCTCCCCGATGAGGGCTACTAATGAAAAACTGTTTTTT
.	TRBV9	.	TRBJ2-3	CASSVGRHRTDTQYF	TGTGCCAGCAGCGTAGGGAGGCACCGCACAGATACGCAGTATTTT
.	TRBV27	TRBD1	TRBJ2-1	CASRLSNRGQSYNEQFF	TGTGCCAGCAGGCTGTCGAACAGGGGTCAATCCTACAATGAGCAGTTCTTC
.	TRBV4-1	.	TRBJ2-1	CASSQEGLREGGNEQFF	TGCGCCAGCAGCCAAGAGGGACTCAGGGAGGGGGGGAATGAGCAGTTCTTC
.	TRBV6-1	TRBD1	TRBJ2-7	CASSPRTGGYEQYF	TGTGCCAGCAGTCCCCGGACAGGGGGCTACGAGCAGTACTTC
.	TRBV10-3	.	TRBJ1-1	CAAQEERNTEAFF	TGTGCCGCCCAGGAAGAGAGGAACACTGAAGCTTTCTTT
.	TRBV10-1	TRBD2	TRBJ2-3	CASSGTSGDTDTQYF	TGCGCCAGCAGTGGGACTAGCGGAGACACAGATACGCAGTATTTT
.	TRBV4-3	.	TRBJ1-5	CASSQESRVGQPQHF	TGCGCCAGCAGCCAAGAAAGTCGGGTCGGGCAGCCCCAGCATTTT
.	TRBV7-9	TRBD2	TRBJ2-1	CASSPTGLAYNEQFF	TGTGCCAGCAGCCCTACTGGACTAGCCTACAATGAGCAGTTCTTC
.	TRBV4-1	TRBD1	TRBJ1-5	CASSQDAQGSQPQHF	TGCGCCAGCAGCCAAGACGCACAGGGGAGTCAGCCCCAGCATTTT
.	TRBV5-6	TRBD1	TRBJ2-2	CASSLGGANTGELFF	TGTGCCAGCAGCTTAGGGGGCGCGAACACCGGGGAGCTGTTTTTT
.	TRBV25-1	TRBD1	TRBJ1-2	CASRTSRDRDYGYTF	TGTGCCAGCAGGACCTCCCGGGACAGGGACTATGGCTACACCTTC
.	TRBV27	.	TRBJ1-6	CASTTQYNSPLHF	TGTGCCAGCACTACACAGTATAATTCACCCCTCCACTTT
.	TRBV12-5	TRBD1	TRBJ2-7	CASGSQRQGIPYEQYF	TGTGCTAGTGGTTCGCAACGACAGGGAATCCCCTACGAGCAGTACTTC
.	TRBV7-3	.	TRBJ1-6	CASSLSGRDSYNSPLHF	TGTGCCAGCAGCTTATCCGGGAGGGACTCCTATAATTCACCCCTCCACTTT
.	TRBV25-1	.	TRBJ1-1	CASSELGTGSQAFF	TGTGCCAGCAGTGAATTAGGCACAGGGTCTCAAGCTTTCTTT
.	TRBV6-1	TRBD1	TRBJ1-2	CASSVDRETNYGYTF	TGTGCCAGCAGTGTGGACAGGGAGACCAACTATGGCTACACCTTC
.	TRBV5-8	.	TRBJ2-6	CASITGQGYVRANVLTF	TGTGCCAGCATCACAGGGCAGGGCTACGTTAGGGCCAACGTCCTGACTTTC
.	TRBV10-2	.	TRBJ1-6	CASSEEEGADSPLHF	TGCGCCAGCAGTGAGGAGGAGGGAGCCGATTCACCCCTCCACTTT
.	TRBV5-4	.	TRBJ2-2	CASSAKRTTGELFF	TGTGCCAGCAGCGCTAAGCGTACCACCGGGGAGCTGTTTTTT
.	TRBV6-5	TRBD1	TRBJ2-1	CASRSRTGVNEQFF	TGTGCCAGCAGATCAAGGACAGGGGTGAATGAGCAGTTCTTC
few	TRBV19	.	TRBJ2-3	CASSLHLQGTDTQYF	TGTGCCAGCTCCTTGCACCTTCAGGGGACAGATACGCAGTATTTT
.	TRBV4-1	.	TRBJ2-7	CASSHRPGDGIYEQYF	TGCGCCAGCAGCCATCGCCCAGGGGATGGGATTTACGAGCAGTACTTC
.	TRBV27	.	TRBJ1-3	CASSPMTTRSAGSSGNTIYF	TGTGCCAGCAGTCCAATGACGACCCGTTCCGCGGGGAGCTCTGGAAACACCATATATTTT
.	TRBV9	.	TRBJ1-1	CASSVTVNTEAFF	TGTGCCAGCAGCGTCACAGTGAACACTGAAGCTTTCTTT
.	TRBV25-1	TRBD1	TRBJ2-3	CASSSVRDRVSDTQYF	TGTGCCAGCAGTTCCGTGAGGGACAGGGTATCAGATACGCAGTATTTT
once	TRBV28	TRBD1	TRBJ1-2	CASSLGWWYRGKNYGYTF	TGTGCCAGCAGTTTAGGCTGGTGGTACAGGGGGAAAAACTATGGCTACACCTTC
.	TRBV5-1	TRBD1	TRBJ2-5	CASSTRQGQETQYF	TGCGCCAGCAGCACGAGACAGGGACAAGAGACCCAGTACTTC